This T cell receptor (beta chain) was captured in a study of T cell responses to AZD1222 COVID-19 vaccine. Findings of the study overall: It should be noted that donors were predominantly white British and more often female, and clonal diversity was possibly underestimated. Two AZD1222 doses significantly raised spike-specific TCR breadth and depth over controls.

The V end was cut by 1 base, the J end by 1 base, with 11 bases between. In germline, CDR1 is SGDLS, CDR2 YYNGEE. This CDR3 comprises 15 residues. This table comes from immunoSEQ multiplex PCR, and its TCRdb copy is limited to in-frame clones, with some not included. The sample yields around 66,000 clones, about 88% seen once. This clone has more than one count but fewer than ten. Antigen: not known. The rearrangement joins TRBV9 to TRBJ1-1; D call uncertain. The source is an adult who received the MenACWY meningococcal vaccine as a control. The specimen was peripheral blood, collected 28 days after the second dose of the MenACWY control vaccine. Here the CDR3 reads CASSVSPGPNTEAFF. The DNA of the CDR3 is TGTGCCAGCAGCGTATCCCCCGGACCGAACACTGAAGCTTTCTTT.